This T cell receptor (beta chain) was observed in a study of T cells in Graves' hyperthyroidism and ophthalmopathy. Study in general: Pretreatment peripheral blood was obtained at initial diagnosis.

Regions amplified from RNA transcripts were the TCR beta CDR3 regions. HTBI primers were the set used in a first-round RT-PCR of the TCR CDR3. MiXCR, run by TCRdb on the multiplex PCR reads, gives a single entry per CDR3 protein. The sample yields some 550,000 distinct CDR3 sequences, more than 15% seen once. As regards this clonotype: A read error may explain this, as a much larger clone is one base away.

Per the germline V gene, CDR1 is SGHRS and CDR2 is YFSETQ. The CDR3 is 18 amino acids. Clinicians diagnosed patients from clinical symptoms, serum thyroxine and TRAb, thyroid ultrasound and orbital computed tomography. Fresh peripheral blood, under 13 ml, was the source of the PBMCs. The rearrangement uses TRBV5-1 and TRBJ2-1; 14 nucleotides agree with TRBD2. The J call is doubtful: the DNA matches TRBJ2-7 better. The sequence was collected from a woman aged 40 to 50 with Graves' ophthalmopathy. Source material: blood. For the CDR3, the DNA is TGCGCCAGCAGCGCGCTGGGGACTAGCGGGAGCTCCTACAATGAGCAGTACTTC. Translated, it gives CASSALGTSGSSYNEQYF.